Listed here is a single TCR beta chain. This specimen comes from a study of STAT5B mutations in CD4+ large granular lymphocyte leukemia. Using immunoSEQ multiplex PCR, the repertoire was profiled, and TCRdb retains in-frame clones only, with some absent. Here the sample spans 38,000 or so clones, approximately 85% being singletons. Germline V CDR1 and CDR2: SQVTM, ANQGSEA. V shed 8 bases and J 0 bases; nucleotides not matched to a gene: 11. CDR3 length: 15 residues. This chain uses TRBV29-1 with TRBJ2-3, with 7 bases aligning to TRBD2. Sequencing was done on a sample of CD4+ T cells from blood buffy coats. This TCR was sampled from a human donor in good health. The CDR3 protein is CSTDSSGASTDTQYF. As DNA, the CDR3 is TGCAGCACTGACTCTAGCGGAGCTAGCACAGATACGCAGTATTTT.